This entry features one T cell receptor beta chain sequence. Its target is unknown. The TCR beta CDR3 region was amplified by multiplex PCR employing 32 V and 13 J primers. TCRdb re-called the multiplex PCR reads through MiXCR, storing one row per CDR3 protein. This sample has 1,500 to 2,000 distinct CDR3 sequences, with 48% found just once. This sample is drawn from a study of immune heterogeneity within non-small cell lung tumors. Overall study: Of the tumors, several were squamous cell, approximately nine non-squamous, and 1 not otherwise specified. Study-wide results and caveats: Different patients shared few of their high-frequency T-cell receptor beta clonotypes.

The CDR3 is made up of 17 amino acids. Looked up from germline, CDR1 is LGHDT and CDR2 is YNNKEL (reference sequence). V dropped 1 base and J dropped 7; count of bases not matched to a gene: 11. Template material for each sample was 550 to 700 ng of bulk tumor genomic DNA. Several biopsies were collected from each primary tumor during surgery. They were spaced as far apart as possible within the tumor mass. Curative operations were performed on patients who had untreated, newly diagnosed non-small cell lung cancer. The material sequenced was lung tumor tissue. This chain joins TRBV3-1 and TRBJ1-1; 11 bases are shared with TRBD1. The receptor was isolated from a man aged 55 to 69 with non-small cell lung cancer. DNA for the CDR3: TGTGCCAGCAGCCAAGTTCTAAGGACAGGGGGCCGATTTGAAGCTTTCTTT. Its translation: CASSQVLRTGGRFEAFF.